The 20 T cell receptor beta chains below all came from one sample that was sequenced in a study of shared clonotypes between healthy human individuals. As defined, naive CD8 cells were CD45RO-negative and positively selected for CCR7, with terminally differentiated effector memory CD45RA+ cells excluded. Clones were read by immunoSEQ multiplex PCR, and TCRdb kept only the in-frame ones, dropping some. The sample yields about 580,000 clones, roughly 98% seen once. What was sequenced was naive CD8+ T cells sorted from blood. The receptors were gathered from a man younger than 45 in good health.

This chain links TRBV18 with TRBJ2-5; no reliable D call. The germline V gene has CDR1 KGHSH and CDR2 LQKENI. This CDR3 spans 13 amino acids. V was clipped by 3 bases and J by 5 bases, with 10 bases between them. CDR3 sequence reads: CASSPVPQETQYF. For the CDR3, the DNA is TGTGCCAGCTCACCGGTTCCCCAGGAGACCCAGTACTTC.

Written as DNA, the CDR3 is TGTGCCAGCAGCTTGACGACGGTCGGAGAGCAGTACTTC. Protein sequence: CASSLTTVGEQYF. The J gene is TRBJ2-7, the V gene TRBV5-4; D gene unclear. CDR3 size: 13 residues. Trimming removed 1 base from V and 7 bases from J, with 12 bases in between. Germline loops: CDR1 SGHNT, CDR2 YYREEE (reference sequence).

V gene TRBV7-9 combines with J gene TRBJ1-4; D may be TRBD1 (5 bases). The germline V gene has CDR1 SEHNR and CDR2 FQNEAQ (reference sequence). This CDR3 spans 14 amino acids. V gave up 1 base and J gave up 13 bases, with 16 bases separating them. CDR3 in DNA: TGTGCCAGCAGCTTAGGAATCCCGATCGGGGGACTGTTTTTT. Protein product: CASSLGIPIGGLFF.

This clone showed up just once. The CDR3 region has the DNA TGTGCCAGCAGCCAAGCAACAGGGAGTGTTTACGAGCAGTACTTC. It encodes CASSQATGSVYEQYF. The rearrangement joins TRBV14 to TRBJ2-7; D might be TRBD1 (6 bases). Trimming took off 1 base at V and 4 bases at J, with 14 bases between the two ends. The CDR3 consists of 15 residues. Germline values: CDR1 SGHDN, CDR2 FVKESK.

With respect to this clone: At one boundary the junction diverges from the germline segment, which might be a read error. The J gene is TRBJ2-7, the V gene TRBV28; D not certain. This CDR3 has 10 amino acids. From germline, CDR1 is MDHEN and CDR2 SYDVKM. Here the CDR3 DNA reads TGTGCCAGCAGTTCCTACGGGCAGTACTTC. This encodes CASSSYGQYF.

The chain combines TRBV12-2 with TRBJ2-5. TRBV12-2 is marked as a pseudogene. This CDR3 is built from 12 residues. This chain's CDR3 is CASRLVTGPKYF. Here the CDR3 DNA reads TGTGCAAGTCGCTTAGTAACGGGGCCGAAGTACTTC.

The V call is TRBV7-9, the J call TRBJ1-2; no definite D call. Deletions cut 1 base from V and 5 bases from J, with 8 bases between. The CDR3 is 13 residues long. Germline-derived CDR1 and CDR2 are SEHNR and FQNEAQ (reference sequence). The CDR3 nucleotides are TGTGCCAGCAGCTTAGAGGACCAGTATGGCTACACCTTC. The encoded protein is CASSLEDQYGYTF. The entire variable domain, with the rest obtained from reference TRBV7-9 and TRBJ1-2, is as follows: DTGVSQNPRHKITKRGQNVTFRCDPISEHNRLYWYRQTLGQGPEFLTYFQNEAQLEKSRLLSDRFSAERPKGSFSTLEIQRTEQGDSAMYLCASSLEDQYGYTFGSGTRLTVV.

The genes are TRBV7-9 and TRBJ2-7; 8 bases line up with TRBD2. The CDR3 consists of 15 residues. Unmatched junction bases numbered 5, after V lost 4 bases and J lost 0 bases. Germline V gives CDR1 SEHNR, CDR2 FQNEAQ (reference sequence). CDR3 in amino acids: CASSWSSGPSYEQYF. In nucleotides, the CDR3 is TGTGCCAGCAGCTGGTCTAGCGGGCCCTCCTACGAGCAGTACTTC.

J is TRBJ2-1 and V is TRBV9; D perhaps matches TRBD1 (5 bases). Trimming removed 0 bases at V and 9 bases at J, with 10 bases between. Germline V gives CDR1 SGDLS, CDR2 YYNGEE. There are 13 residues in the CDR3. The CDR3 reads CASSVGGGGEQFF. As DNA, the CDR3 is TGTGCCAGCAGCGTAGGGGGCGGCGGTGAGCAGTTCTTC.

This sequence joins TRBV7-3 and TRBJ2-5; 10 bases align to TRBD2. V lost 8 bases to trimming and J lost 5 bases; unmatched junction nucleotides: 2. The CDR3 totals 12 residues. The germline V gene encodes CDR1 SGHTA and CDR2 FQGTGA. CDR3 bases: TGTGCCAGCTCTAGCGGGAGTGAGACCCAGTACTTC. As protein: CASSSGSETQYF.

This sequence joins TRBV9 and TRBJ2-3; TRBD2 aligns across 8 bases. CDR3 length: 15 residues. CDR1 and CDR2 from the germline V gene are SGDLS and YYNGEE. After removal of 0 bases from V and 3 bases from J, the junction contained 3 bases not matched to a gene. The chain's CDR3 is CASSVEGLETDTQYF. The CDR3 nucleotides read TGTGCCAGCAGCGTAGAGGGACTAGAGACAGATACGCAGTATTTT.

This chain joins TRBV29-1 and TRBJ2-7; 8 nucleotides agree with TRBD1. After removal of 6 bases from V and 6 bases from J, the junction contained 16 bases not matched to a gene. CDR1 is SQVTM and CDR2 is ANQGSEA in the germline V gene. This CDR3 is built from 15 residues. The CDR3 DNA is TGCAGCGTCCCCTCGGGGCAGGGGGCGCGGGGCGAGCAGTACTTC. Translating gives CSVPSGQGARGEQYF.

In DNA, the CDR3 is TGTGCCAGCAGCTTGGGTACTGGAAACACCATATATTTT. It encodes CASSLGTGNTIYF. This chain uses TRBV5-6 with TRBJ1-3; D remains unclear. V was clipped by 0 bases and J by 2 bases, with 3 bases between them. The CDR3 consists of 13 residues. Germline V gene lookup returns CDR1 SGHDT and CDR2 YYEEEE.

J is TRBJ2-5 and V is TRBV5-1, with no clear D. Germline loops: CDR1 SGHRS, CDR2 YFSETQ. The CDR3 consists of 15 residues. Trimming removed 4 bases from V and 5 bases from J, with 18 bases in between. This CDR3 is CASSPEKAGWETQYF. CDR3 nucleotides: TGCGCCAGCAGCCCGGAGAAGGCAGGCTGGGAGACCCAGTACTTC. Drawing the rest from reference TRBV5-1 and TRBJ2-5, the complete variable domain is KAGVTQTPRYLIKTRGQQVTLSCSPISGHRSVSWYQQTPGQGLQFLFEYFSETQRNKGNFPGRFSGRQFSNSRSEMNVSTLELGDSALYLCASSPEKAGWETQYFGPGTRLLVL.

The V and J genes are TRBV7-9 and TRBJ2-1; 8 nucleotides agree with TRBD1. V shed 2 bases and J 5 bases; nucleotides not matched to a gene: 5. This CDR3 spans 15 amino acids. The germline V gene encodes CDR1 SEHNR and CDR2 FQNEAQ (reference sequence). The CDR3 region is CASSLTGGIDNEQFF. The DNA of the CDR3 is TGTGCCAGCAGCTTAACAGGGGGGATCGACAATGAGCAGTTCTTC.

This clone was counted once. The chain uses TRBV6-5 and TRBJ2-7, with 10 bases aligning to TRBD1. The junction had 10 bases not matched to a gene; V was cut back by 8 bases and J by 6 bases. CDR3 length: 14 amino acids. Germline CDR1 and CDR2: MNHEY and SVGAGI. CDR3 bases: TGTGCCAGCGGACTTACGGGACAGGGGATCGAGCAGTACTTC. This encodes CASGLTGQGIEQYF.

V gene TRBV5-1 combines with J gene TRBJ2-7, with 8 bases fitting TRBD2. CDR3 size: 13 residues. Germline CDR1 SGHRS, CDR2 YFSETQ. V lost 3 bases to trimming and J lost 4 bases; unmatched junction nucleotides: 3. The CDR3: CASSSGLAYEQYF. CDR3 nucleotides: TGCGCCAGCAGCTCAGGACTAGCATACGAGCAGTACTTC.

In DNA form, the CDR3 reads TGCGCCAGCAGCCCCCGGGTAGCGGAACTAGGGGATACGCAGTATTTT. The encoded protein is CASSPRVAELGDTQYF. V is TRBV4-3 and J is TRBJ2-3; D is possibly TRBD2 (6 bases). The CDR3 is 16 amino acids. Germline-derived CDR1 and CDR2 are LGHNA and YSLEER. Trimming took 4 bases from V and 6 from J, leaving 20 bases between them.

This chain joins TRBV19 and TRBJ1-1, with 10 bases aligning to TRBD1. Per the germline V gene, CDR1 is LNHDA and CDR2 is SQIVND (reference sequence). The trim removed 8 bases at V and 5 bases at J, leaving 5 bases unmatched. The CDR3 runs to 13 residues. The CDR3 is CASGWTGGTEAFF. For the CDR3, the DNA is TGTGCCAGTGGATGGACAGGGGGTACTGAAGCTTTCTTT.

The chain recombines TRBV6-5 with TRBJ1-5, with TRBD1 identical over 7 bases. The V gene end was trimmed by 6 bases and the J gene end by 3 bases; junction bases not matched to a gene: 5. Germline assignment: CDR1 MNHEY and CDR2 SVGAGI. The CDR3 runs 14 residues. The CDR3 sequence: CASSHGTDNQPQHF. The CDR3, as DNA: TGTGCCAGCAGCCACGGGACAGACAATCAGCCCCAGCATTTT.